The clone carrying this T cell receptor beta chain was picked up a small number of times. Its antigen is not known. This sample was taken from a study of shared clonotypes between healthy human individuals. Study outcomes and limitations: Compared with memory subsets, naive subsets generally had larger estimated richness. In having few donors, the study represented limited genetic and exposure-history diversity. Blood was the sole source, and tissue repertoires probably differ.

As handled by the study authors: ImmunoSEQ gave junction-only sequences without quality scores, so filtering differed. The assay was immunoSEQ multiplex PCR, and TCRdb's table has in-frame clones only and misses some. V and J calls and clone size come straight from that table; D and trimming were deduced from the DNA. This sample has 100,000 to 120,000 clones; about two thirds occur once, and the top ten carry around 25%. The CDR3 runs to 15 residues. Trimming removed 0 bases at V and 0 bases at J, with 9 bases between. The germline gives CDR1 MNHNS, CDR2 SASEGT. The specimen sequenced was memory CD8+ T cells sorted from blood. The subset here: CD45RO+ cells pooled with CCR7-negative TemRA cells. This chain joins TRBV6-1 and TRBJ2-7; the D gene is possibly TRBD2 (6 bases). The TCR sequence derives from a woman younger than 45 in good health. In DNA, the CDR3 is TGTGCCAGCAGTGAAGCGGGGGACTCCTCCTACGAGCAGTACTTC. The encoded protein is CASSEAGDSSYEQYF.